This record looks at one T cell receptor (beta chain) sequence and its context. By how much of the sample it makes up, this clonotype is medium-sized (0.01 to 0.1%). Its specific antigen is unknown. Base qualities are not provided; no much larger clone lies one nucleotide away. The time point label, as the study defines it: sample taken at primary tumor resection. Samples were obtained from 72 patients with early-stage, untreated non-small cell lung cancer from the lung TRACERx cohort. TCR sequencing used whole RNA extracted from tumor and nontumor lung tissue, or from cryopreserved PBMC samples, without cell sorting. A patient was chosen for TCR sequencing only when enough RNA was available from at least two tumor regions. Before being selected, tumor and adjacent nontumor lung specimens were reviewed by a lung pathologist. Libraries were built with 5' RACE. The listed sequencing device is NextSeq 500. To allow correction of PCR and sequencing errors, the TCR library protocol tagged every TCR cDNA molecule with a unique molecular identifier. The authors' analysis ran thus. Decombinator tools were used for TCR identification, UMI-based error correction and CDR3 extraction. TCRs above a frequency of 2 per 1,000, corresponding to the top 1% of the tumor frequency distribution, were defined as expanded. Expanded tumor TCRs were classed as regional if statistically deemed absent (corrected P<0.05) from at least one tumor region, otherwise ubiquitous. Renyi diversity was computed with the R vegan package after each repertoire had been subsampled 100 times to 5,000 TCRs. CDR3 similarity networks were built from amino acid triplet string-kernel similarity, connecting CDR3s with pairwise similarity above 0.82. TCRdb reprocessed the public reads (quality trimming at Q25 with fastp, clone calling with MiXCR) and kept in-frame beta chains. Each CDR3 protein gets just one entry, which takes the most common genes and DNA from the rows behind it. TCRdb's processing, not the authors' own work, is the source of the V and J calls. Recorded for this sample are about 9,800 distinct CDR3 sequences; 8% to 10% of them occurred a single time. The top ten hold around 13% of the sample.

These data originate in a study of spatial heterogeneity in lung cancer (dated by TCRdb to about 2019). Context from the whole study: Beta-chain transcripts were consistently detected in greater numbers than alpha-chain transcripts, which likely reflected higher beta-chain transcript abundance. A strong correlation was found between TCR transcript counts in tumor regions and a T cell transcriptional module score from matched bulk RNA-seq. Both alpha and beta chains were TCR-sequenced in roughly 200 tumor regions, some 64 matched nontumor lung samples and roughly 50 PBMC samples obtained at surgery. The study linked features of the TCR repertoire to counts of nonsynonymous mutations, which were determined by whole-exome sequencing of tumor tissue. The study quantitatively compared TCR alpha and beta repertoires across multiple tumor regions, matched nontumor lung and blood in non-small cell lung cancer. In the raw uncorrected reads, each unique combination of TCR and UMI appeared more than ten times on average. General study outcomes and caveats: Confirming at a functional level the hypothesis that regional TCRs recognize regional mutations was considered to require additional single-cell paired TCR alpha and beta sequencing. The tumor nonsynonymous mutation count correlated with the number of expanded intratumoral alpha and beta TCRs. TCR-seq coverage of tumor T cells was estimated to be only 6% to 7.5% for alpha chains and around 13% for beta chains. Counts of ubiquitous and regional expanded TCRs correlated with counts of ubiquitous and regional nonsynonymous mutations, respectively.

The sequence was obtained from a female donor with early-stage non-small cell lung cancer. The starting material was lung tumor tissue, obtained at surgery.

Read as DNA, the sequence is TGTGCCAGCAGCGTGATCTTCAGGGGGCAAACAGATACGCAGTATTTT. Its translation is CASSVIFRGQTDTQYF. The chain was built from TRBV5-6 and TRBJ2-3; 8 bases in the junction line up with TRBD1. The CDR3, from cysteine to phenylalanine, totals 16 residues. The DNA shown is the 48-base CDR3, in frame from base 1. For this chain, trimming is 4 bases at the V end and 3 bases at the J end, and the number of junction bases without a gene match is 10. CDR1 and CDR2 are read off the germline V gene as SGHDT and YYEEEE.